A single sample gave rise to the 13 T cell receptor beta chains below, sequenced in a study of T cell responses to AZD1222 COVID-19 vaccine (dated by TCRdb to the early 2020s). Read against the paper, the sample's time point label means: about 28 days (+/-7) after the second vaccine dose. Library generation was performed with the immunoSEQ multiplex PCR assay. Held by TCRdb, this immuneACCESS table contains in-frame sequences only and omits some clones. Under half of the omission traces to an unresolved V gene where checked; the cause of the rest is unknown. The sample records more than 110,000 clones, 88% of which are singletons. About 3.4% of the sample goes to the ten largest clones. Source: peripheral blood, taken 28 days after the second AZD1222 dose. These receptors were taken from an adult who received the AZD1222 COVID-19 vaccine.

J is TRBJ2-7 and V is TRBV13, with D maybe TRBD1 (6 bases). The germline V and J ends were trimmed by 5 bases and 6 bases, with 17 bases remaining between them. The CDR3 runs 14 residues. CDR1 and CDR2 (germline): PRHDT, FYEKMQ (reference sequence). CDR3 loop: CASSQNGGSGEQYF. The CDR3 DNA follows: TGTGCCAGCAGCCAAAATGGGGGCTCAGGCGAGCAGTACTTC.

This chain links TRBV5-6 with TRBJ2-5; 7 bases agree with TRBD1. This CDR3 contains 16 residues. Germline V gene lookup returns CDR1 SGHDT and CDR2 YYEEEE. With 2 bases clipped from V and 1 base from J, the junction kept 8 bases outside the gene matches. CDR3 nucleotides: TGTGCCAGCAGCTTCGGTACGGGACAGTCCCAAGAGACCCAGTACTTC. This gives the protein CASSFGTGQSQETQYF. Based on the CDR3 plus reference TRBV5-6 and TRBJ2-5, the full variable domain is DAGVTQSPTHLIKTRGQQVTLRCSPKSGHDTVSWYQQALGQGPQFIFQYYEEEERQRGNFPDRFSGHQFPNYSSELNVNALLLGDSALYLCASSFGTGQSQETQYFGPGTRLLVL.

This clone was seen once. The chain has TRBV5-5 and TRBJ1-5; D is uncertain. V dropped 0 bases and J dropped 4 bases, with 11 bases sitting between them. Germline V lookup: CDR1 SGHKS, CDR2 YYEKEE (reference sequence). This CDR3 is 15 amino acids long. The CDR3 sequence: CASSLDLPGNQPQHF. CDR3 nucleotides: TGTGCCAGCAGCTTGGACCTGCCGGGGAATCAGCCCCAGCATTTT.

The chain has TRBV2 and TRBJ2-7, with 9 bases identical to TRBD1. CDR3 length equals 14 residues. Germline V gene data show CDR1 as SNHLY and CDR2 as FYNNEI. V trimming: 7 bases; J trimming: 7 bases; junction bases outside the gene matches: 11. CDR3 DNA: TGTGCCAGCACCCCGGGACAGGGTCAGTGGGAGCAGTACTTC. Translating it yields CASTPGQGQWEQYF.

The genes are TRBV9 and TRBJ2-7; weak D call: TRBD1 (6 bases). Trimming shortened V by 2 bases and J by 3 bases, and 15 bases separated the two germline ends. CDR3 length: 15 amino acids. Germline V lookup: CDR1 SGDLS, CDR2 YYNGEE. The CDR3 sequence is CASSVTGTISYEQYF. The CDR3 DNA follows: TGTGCCAGCAGCGTGACCGGGACAATCAGCTACGAGCAGTACTTC.

The chain is built from TRBV6-1 and TRBJ2-1; D might be TRBD1 (5 bases). V was trimmed by 2 bases and J by 6 bases, leaving 14 bases between them. Germline CDR1 and CDR2: MNHNS and SASEGT. The CDR3 contains 15 residues. CDR3 sequence: CASSEKQGMGNEQFF. CDR3 in DNA: TGTGCCAGCAGTGAAAAGCAGGGTATGGGCAATGAGCAGTTCTTC.

This rearrangement joins TRBV10-3 to TRBJ1-4; 10 bases match TRBD1. Germline V gives CDR1 ENHRY, CDR2 SYGVKD. V shed 2 bases and J 5 bases; nucleotides not matched to a gene: 11. The CDR3 consists of 18 residues. In nucleotides, the CDR3 is TGTGCCATCAGTGAGAAAAAGGTTTCGGGACAGGGGAATGAAAAACTGTTTTTT. Its translation is CAISEKKVSGQGNEKLFF.

J is TRBJ1-1 and V is TRBV9; no clear D gene. V lost 2 bases and J 4 bases, leaving 12 bases between the germline ends. CDR3 size: 14 residues. The germline gives CDR1 SGDLS, CDR2 YYNGEE. CDR3 in DNA: TGTGCCAGCAGCGTTGAAGGGCGGAGCACTGAAGCTTTCTTT. Protein: CASSVEGRSTEAFF.

V gene TRBV2 combines with J gene TRBJ1-3; D is undetermined. CDR1 and CDR2 (germline): SNHLY, FYNNEI. Trimming pared 4 bases from V and 6 bases from J, leaving 10 bases between. The CDR3 is 13 residues long. For the CDR3, the DNA is TGTGCCAGCAGTGGCGGCAGGAAAAACACCATATATTTT. It specifies CASSGGRKNTIYF.

The chain uses TRBV28 and TRBJ2-1; 9 bases map to TRBD1. This CDR3 has 15 amino acids. Unmatched junction bases numbered 5, after V lost 6 bases and J lost 2 bases. Germline CDR1 reads MDHEN; CDR2 reads SYDVKM. CDR3 residues: CASSSGTGPYNEQFF. CDR3 bases: TGTGCCAGCAGCTCGGGGACAGGGCCCTACAATGAGCAGTTCTTC.

This chain uses TRBV6-5 with TRBJ2-5, with D possibly being TRBD1 (6 bases). The germline V and J ends were trimmed by 5 bases and 2 bases, with 15 bases remaining between them. Germline assignment: CDR1 MNHEY and CDR2 SVGAGI. The CDR3 is 15 amino acids. This chain's CDR3 is CASSMTGTQQETQYF. The CDR3 DNA reads as TGTGCCAGCAGTATGACAGGAACCCAACAAGAGACCCAGTACTTC.

J is TRBJ1-1 and V is TRBV11-1; no reliable D call. From germline, CDR1 is SGHAT and CDR2 FQDESV (reference sequence). Trimming shortened V by 5 bases and J by 1 base, and 8 bases separated the two germline ends. The CDR3 runs to 13 residues. DNA for the CDR3: TGTGCCAGCAGCCCCCGACAGAACACTGAAGCTTTCTTT. Protein sequence: CASSPRQNTEAFF.

The chain links TRBV2 to TRBJ2-7, with D possibly TRBD1 on 5 matching bases. CDR1 is SNHLY, CDR2 FYNNEI, per germline. Trimming removed 8 bases from V and 0 bases from J, with 8 bases in between. There are 12 residues in the CDR3. The CDR3 protein is CASQQASYEQYF. The CDR3, as DNA: TGTGCCAGCCAACAGGCCTCCTACGAGCAGTACTTC.